This is a list of T cell receptor beta chains from one sample in a study of T cell responses to AZD1222 COVID-19 vaccine. The method was immunoSEQ multiplex PCR; TCRdb's version includes in-frame clones alone and lacks a portion of them. The sample comprises around 150,000 clones, over 75% of which are singletons, and 4.3% rests with the top ten. This sample comprised peripheral blood, obtained 28 days after the second AZD1222 dose. The receptor set was obtained from an adult who received the AZD1222 COVID-19 vaccine. Each CDR3 is given with its conserved first and last residue. The order of the fields is D gene, J gene, V gene, clone size, CDR3 DNA, CDR3 protein. D genes are given only for firm matches. A clone size is listed for some rows: how often the clone was seen (once, few, many), or a class if it is expanded.

. | TRBJ1-1 | TRBV30 | . | TGTGCCTGGAGTGTGACCCCGAACACTGAAGCTTTCTTT | CAWSVTPNTEAFF
. | TRBJ1-1 | TRBV7-6 | few | TGTGCCAGCAGCTTAAGGGGGAACACTGAAGCTTTCTTT | CASSLRGNTEAFF
. | TRBJ2-3 | TRBV11-2 | . | TGTGCCAGCAGCTTAGCAGGAGATACGCAGTATTTT | CASSLAGDTQYF
. | TRBJ1-1 | TRBV12-3/TRBV12-4 | . | TGTGCCAGCAGTTTGAGCATGAACACTGAAGCTTTCTTT | CASSLSMNTEAFF
. | TRBJ1-2 | TRBV2 | . | TGTGCCAGCTCCGTGTACTATGGCTACACCTTC | CASSVYYGYTF
. | TRBJ2-2 | TRBV14 | . | TGTGCCAGCAGCCCAAGGGAGGTCGGCACCGGGGAGCTGTTTTTT | CASSPREVGTGELFF
TRBD1 | TRBJ2-7 | TRBV11-2 | . | TGTGCCAGCAGGATTGACAGGGTCTACTACGAGCAGTACTTC | CASRIDRVYYEQYF
TRBD1 | TRBJ2-7 | TRBV12-5 | few | TGTGCTAGTGGGCGGGACAGGGCCTACTACGAGCAGTACTTC | CASGRDRAYYEQYF
. | TRBJ1-1 | TRBV19 | . | TGTGCCAGTCTAACAGGGAACTCTGAAGCTTTCTTT | CASLTGNSEAFF
. | TRBJ2-1 | TRBV9 | . | TGTGCCAGCAGCCCTGAGATGGTCGGTCTGGGGAGGAGCGATGAGCAGTTCTTC | CASSPEMVGLGRSDEQFF
. | TRBJ1-1 | TRBV30 | few | TGTGCCTGGAGTGAGGGAGGGACTGAAGCTTTCTTT | CAWSEGGTEAFF
TRBD1 | TRBJ1-2 | TRBV18 | . | TGTGCCAGCTCACTCATCATGGGACAGATTTATGGCTACACCTTC | CASSLIMGQIYGYTF
. | TRBJ1-6 | TRBV11-3 | once | TGTGCCAGCAGCATCGGGGGCGAAAATTCACCCCTCCACTTT | CASSIGGENSPLHF
TRBD1 | TRBJ2-5 | TRBV7-6 | . | TGTGCCAGCGCTTGGGGACAGGGTTCTCATGTACAAGAGACCCAGTACTTC | CASAWGQGSHVQETQYF
TRBD1 | TRBJ1-2 | TRBV7-9 | . | TGTGCCAGCAGCTCGGGACAGGGCTATGGCTACACCTTC | CASSSGQGYGYTF
TRBD1 | TRBJ2-7 | TRBV6-5 | few | TGTGCCAGCAGTCGGGACAGTACCTACGAGCAGTACTTC | CASSRDSTYEQYF
. | TRBJ2-7 | TRBV5-6 | . | TGTGCCAGCAGCTTACAGGCTTCCTACGAGCAGTACTTC | CASSLQASYEQYF
. | TRBJ1-4 | TRBV11-2 | . | TGTGCCAGCAGCTCTCCAACAGGGATTGGGGAAAAACTGTTTTTT | CASSSPTGIGEKLFF
. | TRBJ2-5 | TRBV5-8 | . | TGTGCCAGCAGCATTCTAGACCAAGAGACCCAGTACTTC | CASSILDQETQYF
TRBD1 | TRBJ1-6 | TRBV18 | . | TGTGCCAGCTCACTACATGACAGGGGTGGTACACCCCTCCACTTT | CASSLHDRGGTPLHF
. | TRBJ1-1 | TRBV6-5 | . | TGTGCCAGCAGTTACTCGTTAGGGAGGGGAAACACTGAAGCTTTCTTT | CASSYSLGRGNTEAFF
. | TRBJ1-3 | TRBV18 | . | TGTGCCAGCTCTAGAGAGGCCCACTCTGGAAACACCATATATTTT | CASSREAHSGNTIYF
TRBD1 | TRBJ1-6 | TRBV7-9 | . | TGTGCCAGCGGGGGGGGACAGATGAATTCACCCCTCCACTTT | CASGGGQMNSPLHF
. | TRBJ2-7 | TRBV5-4 | . | TGTGCCAGCAGCTTGATCGGGACGGACAACTCCTACGAGCAGTACTTC | CASSLIGTDNSYEQYF
TRBD2 | TRBJ2-5 | TRBV2 | . | TGTGCCAGCAGGGCGGGTAGCGGGTACCAAGAGACCCAGTACTTC | CASRAGSGYQETQYF
. | TRBJ2-7 | TRBV10-3 | . | TGTGCCATCAGTGAGTCGTTCCAGGGTTACGAGCAGTACTTC | CAISESFQGYEQYF
. | TRBJ1-2 | TRBV14 | few | TGTGCCAGCAGCCAAGGGGCTAACTATGGCTACACCTTC | CASSQGANYGYTF
. | TRBJ1-3 | TRBV3-1/TRBV3-2 | . | TGTGCCAGCAGCCAAGGGGGAGCCGGAAACACCATATATTTT | CASSQGGAGNTIYF
TRBD1 | TRBJ1-2 | TRBV27 | . | TGTGCCAGCGCTGGACCGGGACAGGTTAACTATGGCTACACCTTC | CASAGPGQVNYGYTF
. | TRBJ1-5 | TRBV30 | few | TGTGCCTGGATGCCTCGGGCGGACCAGCCCCAGCATTTT | CAWMPRADQPQHF
. | TRBJ2-7 | TRBV30 | . | TGTGCCTGGAGTCACATCTACGAGCAGTACTTC | CAWSHIYEQYF
. | TRBJ1-1 | TRBV12-3/TRBV12-4 | . | TGTGCCAGCACCATGGTCCCGGGCACTGAAGCTTTCTTT | CASTMVPGTEAFF
. | TRBJ1-1 | TRBV5-1 | . | TGCGCCAGCAGCCCAGGCGGGGTAACGGGAGCTTTCTTT | CASSPGGVTGAFF
. | TRBJ2-5 | TRBV5-4 | . | TGTGCCAGCAGCCCACAGGGTCCAGAGACCCAGTACTTC | CASSPQGPETQYF
TRBD1 | TRBJ1-6 | TRBV7-2 | . | TGTGCCAGCAGCATCCGGGACAGGGTAAATTCACCCCTCCACTTT | CASSIRDRVNSPLHF
. | TRBJ1-2 | TRBV5-6 | . | TGTGCCAGCAGCTTGGGCGGACAAACGCGTAACTATGGCTACACCTTC | CASSLGGQTRNYGYTF
. | TRBJ2-7 | TRBV4-3 | . | TGCGCCAGCAGCCAGGGGCTGGGACCCTACGAGCAGTACTTC | CASSQGLGPYEQYF
TRBD2 | TRBJ2-1 | TRBV19 | . | TGTGCCAGTACCCCTACGGGGGGGAAAAGTTACAATGAGCAGTTCTTC | CASTPTGGKSYNEQFF
. | TRBJ2-1 | TRBV10-1 | few | TGCGCCAGCAGTGATAGGGATGAGCAGTTCTTC | CASSDRDEQFF
. | TRBJ1-1 | TRBV7-9 | once | TGTGCCAGCAGCTTCCCAGGGAGTCCCTTCGCTTTCTTT | CASSFPGSPFAFF
. | TRBJ2-6 | TRBV4-3 | . | TGCGCCAGCTCTCCGCTTGGCTCTGGGGCCAACGTCCTGACTTTC | CASSPLGSGANVLTF
. | TRBJ2-1 | TRBV6-8 | . | TGTGCCAGCACCCGAAGACAGGCGAGCTCCTACAATGAGCAGTTCTTC | CASTRRQASSYNEQFF
. | TRBJ2-2 | TRBV14 | . | TGTGCCAGCAGCCTATACACCGGGGAGCTGTTTTTT | CASSLYTGELFF
TRBD1 | TRBJ1-2 | TRBV27 | . | TGTGCCAGCAGTGCAATCCGGGACAGGGGGCCGGGTGGCTACACCTTC | CASSAIRDRGPGGYTF
. | TRBJ2-3 | TRBV20-1 | . | TGCAGTGCTAGTCCCGGTGGAACAGATACGCAGTATTTT | CSASPGGTDTQYF
. | TRBJ1-2 | TRBV30 | . | TGTGCCTGGAGTGCTACAGGACTTTCTCTTGGCTACACCTTC | CAWSATGLSLGYTF
TRBD2 | TRBJ2-2 | TRBV2 | . | TGTGCCAGCAGTGACGGGCCTAGCGGGCAGTCCGGGGAGCTGTTTTTT | CASSDGPSGQSGELFF
TRBD2 | TRBJ2-3 | TRBV19 | . | TGTGCCGGGTACGACCTAGCGGGGGGCCCCCCTGCCACAGATACGCAGTATTTT | CAGYDLAGGPPATDTQYF
. | TRBJ2-7 | TRBV13 | . | TGTGCCAGCAGCTTAGTGGTGGGGTTGGGCTACGAGCAGTACTTC | CASSLVVGLGYEQYF
. | TRBJ1-4 | TRBV30 | . | TGTGCCTGGAGTGCAAACTCAGGAAATCAACTGTTTTTT | CAWSANSGNQLFF
. | TRBJ1-1 | TRBV7-9 | . | TGTGCCAGCAGCTTCCCCCTCATAAACACTGAAGCTTTCTTT | CASSFPLINTEAFF
TRBD1 | TRBJ1-2 | TRBV5-3 | . | TGTGCCAGAAGCTTGGAGACAGGGAACCCCTCCGGATGTTATGGCTACACCTTC | CARSLETGNPSGCYGYTF
TRBD1 | TRBJ2-1 | TRBV6-5 | . | TGTGCCAGCAGGCACAGGGGTAGGAATGAGCAGTTCTTC | CASRHRGRNEQFF